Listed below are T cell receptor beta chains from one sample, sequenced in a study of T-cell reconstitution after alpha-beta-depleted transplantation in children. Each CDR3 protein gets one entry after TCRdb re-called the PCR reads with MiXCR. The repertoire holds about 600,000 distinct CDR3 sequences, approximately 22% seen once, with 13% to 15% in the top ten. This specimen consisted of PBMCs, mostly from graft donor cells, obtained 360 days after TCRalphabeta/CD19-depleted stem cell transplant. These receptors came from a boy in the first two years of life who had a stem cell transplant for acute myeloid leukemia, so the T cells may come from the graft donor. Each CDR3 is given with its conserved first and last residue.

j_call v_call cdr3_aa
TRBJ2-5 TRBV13 CASSFQGTQYF
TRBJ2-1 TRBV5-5 CASAAYEGAFNEQFF
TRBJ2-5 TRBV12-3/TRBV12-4 CASSLIMTPRETQYF
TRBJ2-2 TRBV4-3 CASSQGASGGPNTGELFF
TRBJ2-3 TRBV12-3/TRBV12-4 CASSPMPLLSTDTQYF
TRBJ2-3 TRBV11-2 CASSHRVRRLADLRDTQYF
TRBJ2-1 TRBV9 CASSVEYYPYNEQFF
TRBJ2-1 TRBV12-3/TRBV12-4 CASRERGGVGNEQFF
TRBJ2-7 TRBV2 CASSAHPGEQYF
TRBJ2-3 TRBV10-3 CAISESPTQSADTQYF
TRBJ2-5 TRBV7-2 CASSLGRGNWETQYF
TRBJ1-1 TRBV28 CASTQAGTMNTEAFF
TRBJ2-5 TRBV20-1 CSARQGGGETQYF
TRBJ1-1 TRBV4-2 CASSQGLWNTEAFF
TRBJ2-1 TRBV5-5 CASSLGPQGSYNEQFF
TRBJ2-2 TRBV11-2 CASSLQGASNTGELFF
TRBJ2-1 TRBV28 CASSPLGGFYNEQFF
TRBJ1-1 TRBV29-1 CSAGGGSSEAFF
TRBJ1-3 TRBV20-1 CSAAVGTGNTIYF
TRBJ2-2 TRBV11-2 CASSLGPGQGLGGRKTGELFF
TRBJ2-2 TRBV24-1 CATSDFTGEDTGELFF
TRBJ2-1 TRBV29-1 CSVVHLRGGWFF
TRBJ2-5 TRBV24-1 CATSATDRGKETQYF
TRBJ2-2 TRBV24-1 CATSDFGNTGELFF
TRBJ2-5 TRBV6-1 CASSPLLRQETQYF
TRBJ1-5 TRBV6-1 CASSHRDRGLVGQPQHF
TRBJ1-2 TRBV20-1 CSGIENYGYTF
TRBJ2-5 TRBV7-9 CASRPGGQETQYF
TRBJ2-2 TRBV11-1 CASSRMQDRPTGELFF
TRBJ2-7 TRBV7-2 CASSLARREQYF
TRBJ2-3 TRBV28 CASSSKRGVTDTQYF
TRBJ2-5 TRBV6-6 CASSYSGDLCF
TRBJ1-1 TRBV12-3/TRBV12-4 CASSPQNTNTEAFF
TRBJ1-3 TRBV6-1 CASSQTGGTTGTTIYF
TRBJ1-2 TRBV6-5 CASSSEHRGPNNYGYTF
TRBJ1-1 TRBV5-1 CASSLEQGRSTEAFF
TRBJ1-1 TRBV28 CASSLGTVPEAFF
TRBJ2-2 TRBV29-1 CSVGGRPNTGELFF
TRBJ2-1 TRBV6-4 CASSEKGGTDNEQFF
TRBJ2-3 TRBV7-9 CASSFQLAGSTDTQYF
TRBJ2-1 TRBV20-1 CSARLLTPPLENEQFF
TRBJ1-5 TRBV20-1 CSARAGTQNQPQHF
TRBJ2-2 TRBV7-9 CASSPTSGGSRTGELFF
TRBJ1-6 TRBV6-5 CASSYSGQWSSYNSPLHF
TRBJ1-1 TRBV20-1 CSASEGGSEAFF
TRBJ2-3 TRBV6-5 CASRTADTQYF
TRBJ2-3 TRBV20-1 CSAREPLFRIADTQYF
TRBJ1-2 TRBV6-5 CASSYYKTGPTGYTF
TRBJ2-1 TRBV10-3 CAISGLNYNEQFF
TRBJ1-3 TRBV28 CASSFGVSGNTIYF
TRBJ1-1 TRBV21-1 CASSTKAEPPNTEAFF
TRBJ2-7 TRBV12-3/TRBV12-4 CASSFSQRGGGDEQYF
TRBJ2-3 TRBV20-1 CSATGRTDTQYF
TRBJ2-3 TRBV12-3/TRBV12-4 CASSSALLLSDTQYF